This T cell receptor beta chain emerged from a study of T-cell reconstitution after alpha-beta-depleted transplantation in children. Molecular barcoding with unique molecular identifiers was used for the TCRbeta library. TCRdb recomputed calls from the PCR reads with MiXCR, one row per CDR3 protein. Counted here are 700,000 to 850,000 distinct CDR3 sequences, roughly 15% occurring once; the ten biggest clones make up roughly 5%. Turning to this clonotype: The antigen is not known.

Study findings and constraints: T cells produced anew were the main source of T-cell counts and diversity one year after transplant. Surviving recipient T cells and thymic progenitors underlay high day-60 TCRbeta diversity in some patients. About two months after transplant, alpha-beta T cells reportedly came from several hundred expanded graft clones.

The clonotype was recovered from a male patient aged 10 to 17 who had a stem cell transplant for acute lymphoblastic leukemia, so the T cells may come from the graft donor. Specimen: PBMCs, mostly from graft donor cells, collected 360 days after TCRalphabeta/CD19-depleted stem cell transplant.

The CDR3 reads CASSPPVPGIHEQYF. CDR3 coding DNA: TGTGCCAGCAGCCCCCCTGTTCCGGGTATCCACGAGCAGTACTTC. The chain is built from TRBV7-9 and TRBJ2-7; D remains unclear. Germline CDR1 reads SEHNR; CDR2 reads FQNEAQ (reference sequence). Trimming shortened V by 5 bases and J by 5 bases, and 19 bases separated the two germline ends. The CDR3 is made up of 15 amino acids.